The rows below give T cell receptor beta chains drawn from one sample of a study of blood T cell repertoires in COVID-19. Clones were sequenced by immunoSEQ multiplex PCR, and TCRdb holds only the in-frame ones, with some missing. The data show about 190,000 clones, approximately 88% seen once. What was sequenced was peripheral blood. The receptors here all came from a man in his forties with acute or convalescent COVID-19. CDR3s include the opening cysteine and the closing phenylalanine or tryptophan. A D gene is named only where the DNA matches it firmly. Size is omitted from some rows. Given values are once, few, many or a class for expanded clones.

v_gene	abundance	len	j_gene	d_gene	CDR3nt	CDR3aa
TRBV7-2	-	15	TRBJ2-2	TRBD2	TGTGCCAGCAGCCCAGGCGGGGGGAGCACCGGGGAGCTGTTTTTT	CASSPGGGSTGELFF
TRBV9	-	14	TRBJ2-4	TRBD1	TGTGCCAGCAGCGCGACAGGGGGCGGAAACATTCAGTACTTC	CASSATGGGNIQYF
TRBV4-1	once	14	TRBJ1-2	TRBD1	TGCGCCAGCAGCCCCCTGGGGGGCAGGGGGGGCTACACCTTC	CASSPLGGRGGYTF
TRBV5-1	-	13	TRBJ2-7	-	TGCGCCAGCAGCTCGGGGTCCAGTTACGAGCAGTACTTC	CASSSGSSYEQYF
TRBV5-1	-	17	TRBJ2-2	TRBD2	TGCGCCAGCAGCCTCGGCTGGGGTGCGGGGGAGGCCGGGGAGCTGTTTTTT	CASSLGWGAGEAGELFF
TRBV3-1/TRBV3-2	once	16	TRBJ1-2	TRBD1	TGTGCCAGCAGCCAAGACGGCAGGGGGCTACCCTATGGCTACACCTTC	CASSQDGRGLPYGYTF
TRBV21-1	-	14	TRBJ1-1	-	TGTGCCAGCAGCAAAGGGGCGACAGGTCTTGAAGCTTTCTTT	CASSKGATGLEAFF
TRBV19	-	15	TRBJ1-2	-	TGTGCCCGCTTAAAGTCAGGACAGAGGATCTATGGCTACACCTTC	CARLKSGQRIYGYTF
TRBV10-1	-	14	TRBJ2-1	TRBD2	TGCGCCACCACCCCTCGGAGCGGGGTCAATGAGCAGTTCTTC	CATTPRSGVNEQFF
TRBV12-3/TRBV12-4	-	13	TRBJ1-2	-	TGTGCCAGCAGTTTAAGTCAGGGCTACGGCTACACCTTC	CASSLSQGYGYTF
TRBV27	-	13	TRBJ2-7	-	TGTGCCAGCAGTTTATCAGGGCGGGACGAGCAGTACTTC	CASSLSGRDEQYF
TRBV7-9	-	17	TRBJ2-2	TRBD2	TGTGCCAGCAGTCCTACCATAGCGGGCGCGAACACCGGGGAGCTGTTTTTT	CASSPTIAGANTGELFF
TRBV10-3	-	13	TRBJ1-1	-	TGTGCCATCACATCCCAGGGGAGCACTGAAGCTTTCTTT	CAITSQGSTEAFF
TRBV4-2	-	20	TRBJ2-1	-	TGTGCCAGCAGCCAAGATATCCGGGGGGCACCAACATTCTCCTACAATGAGCAGTTCTTC	CASSQDIRGAPTFSYNEQFF
TRBV7-3	-	14	TRBJ2-1	-	TGTGCCAGCAGCCCCGTCGCGGCGGACAATGAGCAGTTCTTC	CASSPVAADNEQFF
TRBV6-5	-	14	TRBJ2-7	TRBD2	TGTGCCAGCAGGGGACTAGCGGCCCCCTACGAGCAGTACTTC	CASRGLAAPYEQYF
TRBV4-1	-	13	TRBJ1-1	-	TGCGCCAGCTCGGTCGGGGGAAACACTGAAGCTTTCTTT	CASSVGGNTEAFF
TRBV12-3/TRBV12-4	-	13	TRBJ1-1	-	TGTGCCAGCAGTTTAGGGCAGGTCACTGAAGCTTTCTTT	CASSLGQVTEAFF
TRBV5-1	-	14	TRBJ2-3	-	TGCGCCAGCAGTTCACAGGGAGACACAGATACGCAGTATTTT	CASSSQGDTDTQYF
TRBV10-2	-	14	TRBJ1-1	TRBD1	TGCGCCAGCAACGCAGGGGGGAGGAACACTGAAGCTTTCTTT	CASNAGGRNTEAFF
TRBV19	-	15	TRBJ2-1	TRBD2	TGTGCCAGTATGCCAGCTAGCGGCGCCTACAATGAGCAGTTCTTC	CASMPASGAYNEQFF
TRBV5-8	-	15	TRBJ1-1	TRBD1	TGTGCCAGCAGCTTGGGGGACAGGGCGAACACTGAAGCTTTCTTT	CASSLGDRANTEAFF
TRBV15	-	14	TRBJ1-1	TRBD1	TGTGCCACCAGCAGGACAGGGTCCGACACTGAAGCTTTCTTT	CATSRTGSDTEAFF
TRBV18	-	13	TRBJ2-7	-	TGTGCCAGCTCATACTCCCGGGACTACGAGCAGTACTTC	CASSYSRDYEQYF
TRBV7-6	once	15	TRBJ2-1	TRBD1	TGTGCCAGCAGCCCTTACCGGGACAGGGACAATGAGCAGTTCTTC	CASSPYRDRDNEQFF
TRBV5-1	-	15	TRBJ2-2	TRBD1	TGCGCCAGCAGCCCCACAGGGGCCAACACCGGGGAGCTGTTTTTT	CASSPTGANTGELFF